These 21 T cell receptor beta chains were all obtained from the same sample, sequenced in a study of CD8 T cells in ankylosing spondylitis. MiXCR was run by TCRdb on the 5' RACE reads, yielding one entry per CDR3 protein. The sample lists roughly 180,000 distinct CDR3 sequences; over 10% were seen once. Sequenced: blood, either unsorted or a sorted T cell fraction (not recorded which). The receptor set was obtained from a female donor with ankylosing spondylitis or in good health (not recorded which).

In this sample, this clonotype turned up many times. The V call is TRBV5-1, the J call TRBJ2-7; 7 bases fit TRBD1. This CDR3 region has 13 residues. From germline, CDR1 is SGHRS and CDR2 YFSETQ. The V segment lost 4 bases and the J segment 1 base; nucleotides outside the gene matches: 2. The CDR3 protein is CASSQGQSYEQYF. The CDR3 nucleotides read TGCGCCAGCAGCCAGGGACAGTCCTACGAGCAGTACTTC.

This clonotype came up many times. The chain joins TRBV7-3 to TRBJ2-6; no definite D call. With 5 bases removed from V and 0 bases from J, the gap between germline ends came to 14 bases. The germline V gene has CDR1 SGHTA and CDR2 FQGTGA. There are 17 residues in the CDR3. This chain's CDR3 is CASSPVPGFSGANVLTF. The CDR3 region has the DNA TGTGCCAGCAGCCCGGTACCCGGGTTCTCTGGGGCCAACGTCCTGACTTTC.

The V and J genes are TRBV7-2 and TRBJ1-6, with D perhaps matching TRBD1 (6 bases). Germline CDR1 and CDR2: SGHTA and FQGNSA. The CDR3 contains 15 residues. Trimming cost V 1 base and J 4 bases, with 8 bases left between them. The chain's CDR3 is CASSLEGEYNSPLHF. The CDR3 DNA sequence: TGTGCCAGCAGCTTAGAGGGGGAGTATAATTCACCCCTCCACTTT.

In its sample, this clonotype was seen many times. The genes are TRBV9 and TRBJ1-6; 8 positions match TRBD1. V dropped 3 bases and J dropped 5; count of bases not matched to a gene: 4. Germline values: CDR1 SGDLS, CDR2 YYNGEE. The CDR3 runs to 15 residues. This CDR3 is CASSGMGQDNSPLHF. The CDR3 DNA reads TGTGCCAGCAGCGGAATGGGACAGGATAATTCACCCCTCCACTTT. Combining the CDR3 with reference TRBV9 and TRBJ1-6 gives the whole variable domain DSGVTQTPKHLITATGQRVTLRCSPRSGDLSVYWYQQSLDQGLQFLIQYYNGEERAKGNILERFSAQQFPDLHSELNLSSLELGDSALYFCASSGMGQDNSPLHFGNGTRLTVT.

This clonotype was seen once. Just one base apart from a much larger clone, this may be a read error. This rearrangement joins TRBV14 to TRBJ2-1, with D perhaps given as TRBD1 or TRBD2 (5 bases each). The CDR3 is 17 residues long. The V gene lost 4 bases and the J gene lost 0 bases, with 16 bases spanning the gap. CDR1 and CDR2 from the germline V gene are SGHDN and FVKESK. The CDR3 protein is CASSLLGPPNSYNEQFF. CDR3 coding DNA: TGTGCCAGCAGCCTATTGGGACCCCCTAACTCCTACAATGAGCAGTTCTTC.

This clonotype was found a few times. This chain links TRBV6-1 with TRBJ1-1, with 7 bases aligning to TRBD1. CDR3 length equals 14 residues. V trimming: 10 bases; J trimming: 1 base; junction bases outside the gene matches: 9. The germline gives CDR1 MNHNS, CDR2 SASEGT. The CDR3 spells CATTFDRANTEAFF. CDR3 nucleotides: TGTGCCACGACCTTCGACAGGGCGAACACTGAAGCTTTCTTT.

This clonotype was detected a few times. This chain uses TRBV20-1 with TRBJ2-5, with D unclear. Germline CDR1 DFQATT, CDR2 SNEGSKA (reference sequence). With 6 bases removed from V and 2 bases from J, the gap between germline ends came to 16 bases. This CDR3 is 14 amino acids long. CDR3 in amino acids: CSARARAPQETQYF. CDR3 nucleotides: TGCAGTGCCCGTGCCCGGGCTCCACAAGAGACCCAGTACTTC.

This clonotype was found many times. The V and J genes are TRBV2 and TRBJ2-2; the match to TRBD2 covers 14 bases. This CDR3 region has 16 residues. Per germline, CDR1 SNHLY and CDR2 FYNNEI. V lost 7 bases to trimming and J lost 4 bases; unmatched junction nucleotides: 5. In nucleotides, the CDR3 is TGTGCCAGCACCCAGGGACTAGCGGGAGTCACCGGGGAGCTGTTTTTT. It specifies CASTQGLAGVTGELFF.

This clonotype was picked up a small number of times. The rearrangement links TRBV12-3 or TRBV12-4 to TRBJ2-1; 9 bases are shared with TRBD2. V shed 3 bases and J 6 bases; nucleotides not matched to a gene: 3. The CDR3 sequence is 14 residues long. The CDR3 DNA reads as TGTGCCAGCAGTTTCCTACTAGCGGGCAATGAGCAGTTCTTC. This translates into CASSFLLAGNEQFF.

The V and J genes are TRBV27 and TRBJ1-1; D is undetermined. The germline V gene encodes CDR1 MNHEY and CDR2 SMNVEV (reference sequence). The CDR3 has 16 amino acids. Trimming stripped 2 bases from V and 0 bases from J, with 13 bases between. The CDR3 here is CASSLSRIPLNTEAFF. The CDR3 coding sequence is TGTGCCAGCAGTTTAAGCAGAATCCCTTTGAACACTGAAGCTTTCTTT.

This clonotype has ten or more counts. The genes are TRBV19 and TRBJ2-1; D is undetermined. The CDR3 covers 13 residues. Germline CDR1 and CDR2: LNHDA and SQIVND (reference sequence). Trimming took off 4 bases at V and 6 bases at J, with 10 bases between the two ends. CDR3 region: CASSRVLANEQFF. The CDR3 bases are TGTGCCAGTAGTAGGGTCCTGGCCAATGAGCAGTTCTTC. The full variable domain, its missing parts supplied by reference TRBV19 and TRBJ2-1, is DGGITQSPKYLFRKEGQNVTLSCEQNLNHDAMYWYRQDPGQGLRLIYYSQIVNDFQKGDIAEGYSVSREKKESFPLTVTSAQKNPTAFYLCASSRVLANEQFFGPGTRLTVL.

The sample holds many counts of this clonotype. J is TRBJ1-1 and V is TRBV10-3; no clear D gene. Germline CDR1 is ENHRY and CDR2 is SYGVKD. V lost 8 bases, J lost 6 bases, and 10 bases lay in between. This CDR3 region has 11 residues. DNA for the CDR3: TGTGCCATCTCCCCCGGATCTGAAGCTTTCTTT. Protein product: CAISPGSEAFF.

This clonotype was detected ten times or more. This sequence joins TRBV28 and TRBJ1-1; weak D call: TRBD1 (5 bases). The CDR3 extends over 13 amino acids. The germline V gene encodes CDR1 MDHEN and CDR2 SYDVKM. Trimming stripped 6 bases from V and 5 bases from J, with 13 bases between. The CDR3: CASRSPGRTEAFF. The DNA for the CDR3 is TGTGCCAGCAGGTCTCCGGGGCGGACTGAAGCTTTCTTT. Filled out from reference TRBV28 and TRBJ1-1, the complete variable domain reads DVKVTQSSRYLVKRTGEKVFLECVQDMDHENMFWYRQDPGLGLRLIYFSYDVKMKEKGDIPEGYSVSREKKERFSLILESASTNQTSMYLCASRSPGRTEAFFGQGTRLTVV.

In this sample, this clonotype turned up many times. Because the CDR3's place on the DNA is in doubt, the DNA is left out and the CDR3 is given as listed by TCRdb. This sequence joins TRBV28 and TRBJ2-3; the table gives TRBD1 as D, unverified against the DNA. Both ends counted, the CDR3 spans 17 residues. Germline CDR1 and CDR2: MDHEN and SYDVKM. The CDR3 loop reads CASSLDKAGYWSDTQYF.

This clonotype was seen repeatedly, ten times or more. The genes are TRBV5-1 and TRBJ2-1; D ambiguous. Trimming shortened V by 3 bases and J by 8 bases, and 12 bases separated the two germline ends. Germline loops: CDR1 SGHRS, CDR2 YFSETQ. The CDR3 has 13 residues. DNA of the CDR3: TGCGCCAGCAGCTCCTTGGCGCGGTATGAGCAGTTCTTC. As protein: CASSSLARYEQFF.

J is TRBJ1-1 and V is TRBV7-2; maybe TRBD1 (5 bases). The CDR3 is 16 residues long. Trimming took 2 bases from V and 3 from J, leaving 16 bases between them. From germline, CDR1 is SGHTA and CDR2 FQGNSA. The DNA for the CDR3 is TGTGCCAGCAGCTTAAATTCAGTGGGGGGGGACACTGAAGCTTTCTTT. Its protein is CASSLNSVGGDTEAFF.

The chain links TRBV21-1 to TRBJ1-1. TRBV21-1 is given as a pseudogene. The CDR3 totals 11 residues. The DNA for the CDR3 is TGTGCCAGCAGCAAAGTGGGTAGAGCTTTCTTT. Protein product: CASSKVGRAFF.

This clonotype was observed a few times. The chain links TRBV9 to TRBJ2-5, with D possibly matching TRBD2 (6 bases). The CDR3 contains 14 residues. Germline lookup yields CDR1 SGDLS and CDR2 YYNGEE. Trimming cost V 3 bases and J 0 bases, with 9 bases left between them. This CDR3 is CASSGGTYQETQYF. CDR3 in DNA: TGTGCCAGCAGCGGCGGGACTTACCAAGAGACCCAGTACTTC.

This clonotype was observed many times. The chain combines TRBV20-1 with TRBJ1-2; a possible D gene is TRBD1 (6 bases). This CDR3 is 13 amino acids long. The V end was cut by 0 bases, the J end by 3 bases, with 8 bases between. From germline, CDR1 is DFQATT and CDR2 SNEGSKA (reference sequence). CDR3 loop: CSARDRGYYGYTF. The DNA of the CDR3 is TGCAGTGCTAGAGACAGGGGTTACTATGGCTACACCTTC.

This clonotype was seen a few times. This rearrangement joins TRBV20-1 to TRBJ2-7; 7 bases agree with TRBD2. J lost 5 bases, V lost 3 bases, and 16 bases had no gene match. CDR3 length equals 16 residues. The V gene's germline CDR1 is DFQATT and CDR2 SNEGSKA (reference sequence). In DNA form, the CDR3 reads TGCAGTGCTAGCTATGCCCGGGTACTAGCGTACGACGAGCAGTACTTC. Its protein product is CSASYARVLAYDEQYF.

This clonotype has more than one count but fewer than ten. The V gene is TRBV6-1, the J gene TRBJ1-1; D ambiguous. The length of the CDR3 is 14 residues. Trimming removed 7 bases from V and 0 bases from J, with 12 bases in between. Germline CDR1 reads MNHNS; CDR2 reads SASEGT. The CDR3, as DNA: TGTGCCAGCATAGAGGACGGGCTGAACACTGAAGCTTTCTTT. It codes for CASIEDGLNTEAFF.